The clone carrying this T cell receptor (beta chain) turned up a few times. The antigen is undetermined. This sample is part of a study of T cell repertoires in cytomegalovirus infection. For the study at large: CMV infection plus the matching HLA type was flagged by public TCR beta signatures. Study-wide results and limits: Public TCR beta family frequency separated CMV-and-HLA carriers, including in an independent cohort. Across the ex vivo response, the dominant clonotypes were HLA-C-restricted CMV-specific TCR beta clonotypes.

V shed 8 bases and J shed 5 bases, with 22 bases lying between them. The CDR3 sequence is 16 residues long. CDR1 and CDR2 (germline): MRHNA, SNTAGT. TCRdb called the reads again in MiXCR, with one record for every CDR3 protein. The sample shows a few hundred thousand distinct CDR3 sequences, roughly 13% of them seen only once. The TCR was taken from a human donor in good health (CMV status not recorded). Some clones in this sample may be carry-over from other donors' samples. Sequenced sample: PBMCs. The V and J genes are TRBV6-4 and TRBJ2-1; perhaps TRBD2 as D (6 bases). The CDR3 loop is CASSSAVGGANNEQFF. CDR3 in DNA: TGTGCCAGCTCCTCGGCTGTTGGCGGGGCTAACAATGAGCAGTTCTTC.